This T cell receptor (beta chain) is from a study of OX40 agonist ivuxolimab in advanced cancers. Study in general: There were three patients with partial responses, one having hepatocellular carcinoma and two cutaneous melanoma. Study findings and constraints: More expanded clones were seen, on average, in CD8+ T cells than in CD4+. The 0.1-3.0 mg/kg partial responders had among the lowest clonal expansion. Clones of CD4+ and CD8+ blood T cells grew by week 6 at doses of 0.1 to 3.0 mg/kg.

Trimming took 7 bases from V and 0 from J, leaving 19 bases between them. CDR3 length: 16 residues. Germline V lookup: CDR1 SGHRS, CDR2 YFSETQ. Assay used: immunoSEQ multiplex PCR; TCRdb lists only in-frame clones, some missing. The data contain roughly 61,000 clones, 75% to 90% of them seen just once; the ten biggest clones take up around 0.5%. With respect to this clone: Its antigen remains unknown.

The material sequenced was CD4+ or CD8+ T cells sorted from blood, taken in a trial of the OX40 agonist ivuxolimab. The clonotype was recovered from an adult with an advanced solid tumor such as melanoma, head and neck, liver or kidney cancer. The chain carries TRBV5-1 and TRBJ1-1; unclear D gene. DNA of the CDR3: TGCGCCAGCGCCCCGGGGTCGGGAACCATGAACACTGAAGCTTTCTTT. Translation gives CASAPGSGTMNTEAFF. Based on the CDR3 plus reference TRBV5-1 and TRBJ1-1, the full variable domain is KAGVTQTPRYLIKTRGQQVTLSCSPISGHRSVSWYQQTPGQGLQFLFEYFSETQRNKGNFPGRFSGRQFSNSRSEMNVSTLELGDSALYLCASAPGSGTMNTEAFFGQGTRLTVV.